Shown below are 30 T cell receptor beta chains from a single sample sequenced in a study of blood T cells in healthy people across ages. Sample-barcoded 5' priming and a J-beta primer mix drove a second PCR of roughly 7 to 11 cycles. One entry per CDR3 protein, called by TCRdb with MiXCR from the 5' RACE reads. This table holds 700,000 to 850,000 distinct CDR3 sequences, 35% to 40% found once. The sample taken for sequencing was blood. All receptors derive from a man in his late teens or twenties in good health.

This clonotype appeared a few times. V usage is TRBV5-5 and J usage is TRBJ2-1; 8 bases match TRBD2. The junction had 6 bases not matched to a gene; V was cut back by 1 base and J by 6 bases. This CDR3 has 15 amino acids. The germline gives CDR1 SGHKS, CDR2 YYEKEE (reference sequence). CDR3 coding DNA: TGTGCCAGCAGCTTGTGGGGGACTAGTCCCAATGAGCAGTTCTTC. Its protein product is CASSLWGTSPNEQFF.

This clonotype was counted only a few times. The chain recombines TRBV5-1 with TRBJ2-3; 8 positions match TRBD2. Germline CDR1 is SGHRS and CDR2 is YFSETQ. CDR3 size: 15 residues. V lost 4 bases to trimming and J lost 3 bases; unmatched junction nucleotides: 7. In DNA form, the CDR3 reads TGCGCCAGCAGCGCAACAGGGACTAGGACAGATACGCAGTATTTT. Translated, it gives CASSATGTRTDTQYF.

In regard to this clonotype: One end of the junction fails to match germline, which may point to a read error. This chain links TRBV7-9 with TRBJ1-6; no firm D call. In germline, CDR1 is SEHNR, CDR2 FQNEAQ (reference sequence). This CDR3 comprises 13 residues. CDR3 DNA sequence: TGTGTCAGCAGCTTCCAGGAAGGTTCACCCCTCCACTTT. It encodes CVSSFQEGSPLHF.

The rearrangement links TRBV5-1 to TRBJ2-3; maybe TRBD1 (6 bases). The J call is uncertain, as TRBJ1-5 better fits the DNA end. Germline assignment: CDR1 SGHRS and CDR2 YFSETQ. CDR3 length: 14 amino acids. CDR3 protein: CASSNSGGTDTQHF. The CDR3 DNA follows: TGCGCCAGCAGCAATAGCGGGGGCACAGATACGCAGCATTTT.

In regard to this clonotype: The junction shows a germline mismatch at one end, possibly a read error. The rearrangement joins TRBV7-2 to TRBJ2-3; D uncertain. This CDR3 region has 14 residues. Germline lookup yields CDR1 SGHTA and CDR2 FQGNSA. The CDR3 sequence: CASSQWGSTATQYF. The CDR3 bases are TGTGCCAGCAGCCAGTGGGGTAGCACAGCTACGCAGTATTTT.

This CDR3 is CASSPSRDGSYEQYF. Here the CDR3 DNA reads TGTGCCAGCTCACCCTCCCGGGACGGATCCTACGAGCAGTACTTC. The rearrangement joins TRBV18 to TRBJ2-7; D assignment may be TRBD1 or TRBD2 (5 bases each). V lost 3 bases, J lost 1 base, and 13 bases lay in between. Germline lookup yields CDR1 KGHSH and CDR2 LQKENI. The CDR3 sequence is 15 residues long.

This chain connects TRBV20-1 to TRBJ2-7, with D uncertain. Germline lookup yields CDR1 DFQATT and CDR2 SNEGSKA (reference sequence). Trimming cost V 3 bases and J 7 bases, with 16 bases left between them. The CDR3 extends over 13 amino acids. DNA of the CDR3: TGCAGTGCTAGGCGTGACACCTACAATGAGCAGTACTTC. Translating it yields CSARRDTYNEQYF.

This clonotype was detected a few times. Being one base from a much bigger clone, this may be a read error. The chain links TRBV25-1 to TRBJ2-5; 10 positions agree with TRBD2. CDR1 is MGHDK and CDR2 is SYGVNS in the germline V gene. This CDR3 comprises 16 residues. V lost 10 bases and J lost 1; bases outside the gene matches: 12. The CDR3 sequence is CATLQASGGAQETQYF. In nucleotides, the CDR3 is TGTGCCACCTTACAGGCTAGCGGGGGTGCCCAAGAGACCCAGTACTTC.

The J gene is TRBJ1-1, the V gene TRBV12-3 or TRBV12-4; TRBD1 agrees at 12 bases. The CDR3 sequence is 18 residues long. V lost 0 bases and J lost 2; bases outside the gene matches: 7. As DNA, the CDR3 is TGTGCCAGCAGTTTAGCAGGGACAGGGGGCTTGTACAACACTGAAGCTTTCTTT. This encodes CASSLAGTGGLYNTEAFF.

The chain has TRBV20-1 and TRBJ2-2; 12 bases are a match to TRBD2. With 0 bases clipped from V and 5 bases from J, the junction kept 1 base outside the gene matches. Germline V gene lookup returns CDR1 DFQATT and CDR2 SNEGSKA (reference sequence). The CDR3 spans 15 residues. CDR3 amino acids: CSAREGLAGTGELFF. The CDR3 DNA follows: TGCAGTGCTAGAGAAGGACTAGCGGGGACCGGGGAGCTGTTTTTT.

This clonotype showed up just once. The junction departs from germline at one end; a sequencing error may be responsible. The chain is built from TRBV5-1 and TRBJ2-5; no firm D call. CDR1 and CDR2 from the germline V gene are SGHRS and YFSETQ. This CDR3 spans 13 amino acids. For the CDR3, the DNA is TGCGTCAGCAGCCCTTGGCCCCAAGAGACCCAGTACTTC. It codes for CVSSPWPQETQYF.

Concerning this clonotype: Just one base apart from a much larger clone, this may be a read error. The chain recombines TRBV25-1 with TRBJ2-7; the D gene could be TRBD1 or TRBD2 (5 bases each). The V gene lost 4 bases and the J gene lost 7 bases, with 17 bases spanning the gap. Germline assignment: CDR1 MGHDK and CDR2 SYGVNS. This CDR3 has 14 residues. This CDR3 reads CASSGGAEGREQYF. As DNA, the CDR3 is TGTGCCAGCAGTGGAGGGGCAGAGGGGAGAGAGCAGTACTTC.

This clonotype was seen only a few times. The CDR3 reads CASRWGPGLITQLFF. Written as DNA, the CDR3 is TGTGCCAGCAGGTGGGGACCGGGACTTATTACGCAACTGTTTTTT. This chain joins TRBV2 and TRBJ1-4; D possibly corresponds to TRBD1 (5 bases). Germline V CDR1 and CDR2: SNHLY, FYNNEI. V lost 6 bases to trimming and J lost 12 bases, with 23 bases between them. The CDR3 loop spans 15 amino acids.

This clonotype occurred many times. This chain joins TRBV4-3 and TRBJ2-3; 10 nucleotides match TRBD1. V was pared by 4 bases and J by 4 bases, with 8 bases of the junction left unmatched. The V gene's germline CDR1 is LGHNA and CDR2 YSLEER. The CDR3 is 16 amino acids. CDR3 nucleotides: TGCGCCAGCAGCCTGTTGGGACAGGGGTTTGCAGATACGCAGTATTTT. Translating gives CASSLLGQGFADTQYF.

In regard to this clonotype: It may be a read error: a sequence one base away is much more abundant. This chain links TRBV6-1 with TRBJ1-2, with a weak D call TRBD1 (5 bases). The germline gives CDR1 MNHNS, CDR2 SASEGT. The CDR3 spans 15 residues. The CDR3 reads CTSSVRGDPIYGYTF. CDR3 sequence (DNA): TGTACCAGCAGTGTTCGCGGGGACCCCATCTATGGCTACACCTTC.

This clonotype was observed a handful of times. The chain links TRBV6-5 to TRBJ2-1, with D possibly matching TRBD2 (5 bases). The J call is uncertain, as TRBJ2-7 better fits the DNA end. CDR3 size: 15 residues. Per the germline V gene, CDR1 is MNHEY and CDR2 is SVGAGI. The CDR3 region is CASSYSGSSYNEQYF. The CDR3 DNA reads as TGTGCCAGCAGTTACAGCGGTAGCTCCTACAATGAGCAGTACTTC.

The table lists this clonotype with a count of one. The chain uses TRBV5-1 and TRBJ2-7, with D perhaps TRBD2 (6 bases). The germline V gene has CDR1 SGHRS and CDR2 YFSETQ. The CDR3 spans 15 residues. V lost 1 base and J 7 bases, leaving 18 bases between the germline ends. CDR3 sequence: CASSLFSGGDNEQYF. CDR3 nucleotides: TGCGCCAGCAGCTTGTTTAGCGGAGGCGACAATGAGCAGTACTTC.

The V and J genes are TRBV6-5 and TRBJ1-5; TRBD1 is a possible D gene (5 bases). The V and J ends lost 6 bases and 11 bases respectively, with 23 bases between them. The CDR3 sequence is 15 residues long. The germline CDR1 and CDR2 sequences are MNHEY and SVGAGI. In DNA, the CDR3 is TGTGCCAGCAGACCCGGGACGGACCCTCTTTGGGCCCAGCATTTT. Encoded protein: CASRPGTDPLWAQHF.

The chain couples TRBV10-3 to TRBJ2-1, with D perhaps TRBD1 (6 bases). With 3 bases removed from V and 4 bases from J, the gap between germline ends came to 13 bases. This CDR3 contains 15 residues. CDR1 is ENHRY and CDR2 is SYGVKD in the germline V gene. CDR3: CAISDRQAEYNEQFF. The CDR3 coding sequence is TGTGCCATCAGTGACCGACAGGCAGAATACAATGAGCAGTTCTTC.

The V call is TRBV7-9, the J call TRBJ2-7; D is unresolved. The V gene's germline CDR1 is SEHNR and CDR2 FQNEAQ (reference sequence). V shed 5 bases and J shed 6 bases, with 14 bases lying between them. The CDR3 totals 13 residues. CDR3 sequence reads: CASSPLSRVEQYF. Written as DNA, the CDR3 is TGTGCCAGCAGCCCCCTTTCAAGGGTCGAGCAGTACTTC.

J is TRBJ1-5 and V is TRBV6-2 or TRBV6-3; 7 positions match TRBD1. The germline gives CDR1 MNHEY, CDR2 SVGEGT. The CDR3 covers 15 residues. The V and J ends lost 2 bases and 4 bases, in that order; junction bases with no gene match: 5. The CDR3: CASSYHRQGNQPQHF. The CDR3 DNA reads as TGTGCCAGCAGTTACCACCGACAGGGTAATCAGCCCCAGCATTTT.

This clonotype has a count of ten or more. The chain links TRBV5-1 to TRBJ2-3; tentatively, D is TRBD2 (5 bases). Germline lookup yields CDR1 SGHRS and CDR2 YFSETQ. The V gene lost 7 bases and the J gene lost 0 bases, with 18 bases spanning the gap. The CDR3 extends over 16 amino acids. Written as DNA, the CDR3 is TGCGCCAGCGCCCCCTCGCCGGGAAGTAGCACAGATACGCAGTATTTT. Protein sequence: CASAPSPGSSTDTQYF.

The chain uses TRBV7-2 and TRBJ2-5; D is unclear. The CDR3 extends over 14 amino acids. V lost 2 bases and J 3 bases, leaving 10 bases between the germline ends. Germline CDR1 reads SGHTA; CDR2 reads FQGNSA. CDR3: CASSLFRLKETQYF. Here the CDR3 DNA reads TGTGCCAGCAGCTTATTTCGCCTAAAAGAGACCCAGTACTTC. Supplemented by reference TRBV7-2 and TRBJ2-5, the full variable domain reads GAGVSQSPSNKVTEKGKDVELRCDPISGHTALYWYRQSLGQGLEFLIYFQGNSAPDKSGLPSDRFSAERTGGSVSTLTIQRTQQEDSAVYLCASSLFRLKETQYFGPGTRLLVL.

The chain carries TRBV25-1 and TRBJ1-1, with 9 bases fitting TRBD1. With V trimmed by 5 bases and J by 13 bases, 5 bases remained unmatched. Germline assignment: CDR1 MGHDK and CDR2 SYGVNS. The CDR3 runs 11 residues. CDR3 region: CASSRGDRDFF. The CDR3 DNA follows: TGTGCCAGCAGTCGGGGGGACAGGGATTTCTTT.

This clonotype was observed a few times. CDR3 region: CASSFRDVGPNTEAFF. The CDR3 nucleotides read TGTGCCAGCAGCTTCAGGGACGTGGGCCCGAACACTGAAGCTTTCTTT. The genes are TRBV11-2 and TRBJ1-1, with TRBD1 as a possible D gene (5 bases). This CDR3 region has 16 residues. Germline loops: CDR1 SGHAT, CDR2 FQNNGV. Trimming pared 3 bases from V and 1 base from J, leaving 15 bases between.

Here the CDR3 reads CASSQVPRSYNEQFF. The CDR3 nucleotides are TGCGCCAGCAGCCAAGTACCACGCTCCTACAATGAGCAGTTCTTC. V usage is TRBV4-1 and J usage is TRBJ2-1; D gene unclear. The CDR3 consists of 15 residues. CDR1 and CDR2 from the germline V gene are MGHRA and YSYEKL. The germline V and J ends were trimmed by 1 base and 0 bases, with 7 bases remaining between them.

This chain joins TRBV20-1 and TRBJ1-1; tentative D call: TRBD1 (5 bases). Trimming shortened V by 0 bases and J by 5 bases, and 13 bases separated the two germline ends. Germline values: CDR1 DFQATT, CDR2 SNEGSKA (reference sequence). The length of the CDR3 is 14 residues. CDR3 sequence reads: CSARDVAWGTEAFF. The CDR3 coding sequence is TGCAGTGCTAGAGATGTGGCGTGGGGGACTGAAGCTTTCTTT.

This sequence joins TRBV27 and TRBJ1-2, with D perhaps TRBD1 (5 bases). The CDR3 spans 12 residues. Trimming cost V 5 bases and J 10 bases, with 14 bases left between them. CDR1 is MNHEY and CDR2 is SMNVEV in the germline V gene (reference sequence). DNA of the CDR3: TGTGCCAGCAGTCTTCCTGACAGAGACTACACCTTC. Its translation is CASSLPDRDYTF.

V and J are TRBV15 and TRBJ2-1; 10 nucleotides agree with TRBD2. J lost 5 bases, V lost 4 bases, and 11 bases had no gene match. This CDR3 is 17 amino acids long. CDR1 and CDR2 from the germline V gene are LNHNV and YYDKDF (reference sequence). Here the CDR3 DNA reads TGTGCCACCAGCACGTACCAGAGACTAGCGGGCCACAATGAGCAGTTCTTC. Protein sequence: CATSTYQRLAGHNEQFF.

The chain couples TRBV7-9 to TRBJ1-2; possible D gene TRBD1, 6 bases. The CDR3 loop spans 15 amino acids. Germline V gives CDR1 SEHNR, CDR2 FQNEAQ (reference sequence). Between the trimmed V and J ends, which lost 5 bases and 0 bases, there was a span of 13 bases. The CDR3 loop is CASSRQDSTNYGYTF. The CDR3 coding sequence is TGTGCCAGCAGCCGGCAGGACAGTACTAACTATGGCTACACCTTC.